A selection of T cell receptor beta chains follows, all from one sample in a study of T cells in Graves' hyperthyroidism and ophthalmopathy. TCRdb passed the multiplex PCR reads through MiXCR, listing each CDR3 protein once. The table has about 400,000 distinct CDR3 sequences, just under 15% seen once; the top ten hold about 33%. The specimen sequenced was blood. The receptors originated from a woman aged 25 to 45 with Graves' hyperthyroidism. Each CDR3 is given with its conserved first and last residue. A D gene is named only where the DNA matches it firmly. A clone size is listed for some rows: how often the clone was seen (once, few, many), or a class if it is expanded.

J gene,clone size,D gene,V gene,CDR3 protein,CDR3 DNA
TRBJ2-7,.,.,TRBV7-3,CASSPTDHYEQYF,TGTGCCAGCAGCCCAACTGACCACTACGAGCAGTACTTC
TRBJ2-1,few,.,TRBV9,CASSVANPPNEQFF,TGTGCCAGCAGCGTAGCAAACCCACCCAATGAGCAGTTCTTC
TRBJ2-1,.,.,TRBV5-6,CASSLDYEQFF,TGTGCCAGCAGCCTGGATTACGAGCAGTTCTTC
TRBJ2-2,few,.,TRBV7-2,CASSLLGGGDTGELFF,TGTGCCAGCAGCTTACTGGGGGGTGGGGACACCGGGGAGCTGTTTTTT
TRBJ2-2,many,TRBD1,TRBV27,CASRGQGRTGELFF,TGTGCCAGCAGGGGACAGGGGAGAACCGGGGAGCTGTTTTTT
TRBJ1-6,many,TRBD1,TRBV3-1,CASSPRDRVENSPLHF,TGTGCCAGCAGCCCCAGAGACAGGGTGGAGAATTCACCCCTCCACTTT
TRBJ2-1,.,.,TRBV7-2,CASSRTADQSYNEQFF,TGTGCCAGCAGCCGCACTGCGGACCAGTCCTACAATGAGCAGTTCTTC
TRBJ2-7,many,.,TRBV28,CASSLWDGIYEQYF,TGTGCCAGCAGTTTATGGGACGGCATCTACGAGCAGTACTTC
TRBJ1-1,many,.,TRBV28,CASSPYGEIGTEAFF,TGTGCCAGCAGCCCTTACGGGGAAATAGGCACTGAAGCTTTCTTT
TRBJ2-6,few,TRBD1,TRBV20-1,CSARTGYGANVLTF,TGCAGTGCAAGGACAGGGTATGGGGCCAACGTCCTGACTTTC
TRBJ2-2,many,TRBD1,TRBV6-6,CASSYLDRENTGELFF,TGTGCCAGCAGTTACCTCGACAGGGAGAACACCGGGGAGCTGTTTTTT
TRBJ2-5,.,.,TRBV5-6,CASSLLTDQETQYF,TGTGCCAGCAGCTTACTGACAGATCAAGAGACCCAGTACTTC
TRBJ1-3,many,TRBD1,TRBV3-1,CASSQMGQRSGNTIYF,TGTGCCAGCAGCCAGATGGGACAGCGCTCTGGAAACACCATATATTTT
TRBJ2-3,many,.,TRBV3-1,CASSYGETDTQYF,TGTGCCAGCAGCTACGGGGAGACAGATACGCAGTATTTT
TRBJ2-3,many,.,TRBV5-1,CASSLASQGGTDTQYF,TGCGCCAGCAGCTTGGCCTCACAGGGTGGCACAGATACGCAGTATTTT
TRBJ2-7,many,TRBD1,TRBV2,CASKGGTGGSYEQYF,TGTGCCAGCAAGGGCGGGACAGGGGGGTCCTACGAGCAGTACTTC
TRBJ1-3,.,.,TRBV27,CASSLEGPGNTIYF,TGTGCCAGCAGTTTAGAGGGCCCTGGAAACACCATATATTTT
TRBJ2-7,many,.,TRBV20-1,CSFRGSYEQYF,TGCAGTTTTCGGGGGTCCTACGAGCAGTACTTC
TRBJ2-7,.,TRBD2,TRBV4-1,CASSQGASGATYEQYF,TGCGCCAGCAGCCAAGGAGCTAGCGGGGCCACCTACGAGCAGTACTTC
TRBJ2-7,.,TRBD2,TRBV20-1,CSARESREELASSYEQYF,TGCAGTGCTAGAGAATCTCGGGAGGAGCTGGCGAGCTCCTACGAGCAGTACTTC
TRBJ2-2,.,TRBD2,TRBV19,CASLYWTSVGPGELFF,TGTGCCAGTTTATACTGGACTAGCGTAGGCCCCGGGGAGCTGTTTTTT
TRBJ1-1,many,.,TRBV20-1,CSASQGVAEAFF,TGCAGTGCTAGTCAGGGAGTGGCTGAAGCTTTCTTT
TRBJ2-5,many,.,TRBV3-1,CASSLIPTGAGETQYF,TGTGCCAGCAGCCTCATCCCCACGGGGGCTGGGGAGACCCAGTACTTC
TRBJ1-2,many,TRBD1,TRBV3-1,CASSQLGTGDFNYGYTF,TGTGCCAGCAGCCAACTTGGGACAGGGGACTTTAACTATGGCTACACCTTC
TRBJ1-2,many,.,TRBV24-1,CATSDGVGYTF,TGTGCCACCAGTGATGGGGTTGGCTACACCTTC
TRBJ1-5,.,.,TRBV20-1,CSAPERGPFSNQPQHF,TGCAGTGCCCCGGAGCGGGGTCCGTTTAGCAATCAGCCCCAGCATTTT
TRBJ1-6,.,TRBD1,TRBV5-1,CASSLGTGVNSPLHF,TGCGCCAGCAGCTTGGGGACAGGAGTTAATTCACCCCTCCACTTT
TRBJ2-1,many,TRBD1,TRBV28,CASTTGQGYYNEQFF,TGTGCCAGCACCACCGGACAGGGCTACTACAATGAGCAGTTCTTC
TRBJ2-2,many,.,TRBV11-2,CASSLRDGELFF,TGTGCCAGCAGCTTGAGAGACGGGGAGCTGTTTTTT
TRBJ2-5,few,TRBD1,TRBV4-1,CASSQDGQGRETQYF,TGCGCCAGCAGCCAAGACGGACAGGGGAGGGAGACCCAGTACTTC
TRBJ2-6,few,.,TRBV6-1,CASTTQGSGANVLTF,TGTGCCAGCACCACACAGGGCTCTGGGGCCAACGTCCTGACTTTC
TRBJ2-7,.,.,TRBV29-1,CSAEDSSYEQYF,TGCAGCGCTGAGGACAGCTCCTACGAGCAGTACTTC
TRBJ2-7,many,.,TRBV20-1,CSASKTVNSYEQYF,TGCAGTGCGTCAAAGACAGTCAATTCCTACGAGCAGTACTTC
TRBJ2-1,many,TRBD2,TRBV20-1,CSAKAGVGVLNEQFF,TGCAGTGCTAAAGCGGGAGTAGGGGTCTTGAATGAGCAGTTCTTC
TRBJ2-6,.,.,TRBV10-3,CAISNSNSGANVLTF,TGTGCCATCAGTAACAGCAACTCTGGGGCCAACGTCCTGACTTTC
TRBJ1-1,many,.,TRBV12-3/TRBV12-4,CASCGGEYTEAFF,TGTGCCAGTTGCGGGGGGGAATACACTGAAGCTTTCTTT
TRBJ2-5,many,.,TRBV29-1,CSVGRGEETQYF,TGCAGCGTTGGCAGGGGAGAAGAGACCCAGTACTTC
TRBJ2-5,.,TRBD2,TRBV4-1,CASSQVGGWAGGAETQYF,TGCGCCAGCAGCCAAGTGGGTGGCTGGGCGGGAGGAGCAGAGACCCAGTACTTC
TRBJ1-5,few,.,TRBV14,CASSLPNNQPQHF,TGTGCCAGCAGCCTCCCGAACAATCAGCCCCAGCATTTT